The 7 T cell receptor beta chains given below trace back to one sample, sequenced in a study of blood T cells in healthy people across ages. Using a J-beta primer mix together with a sample-barcoded 5' primer, a second PCR was run for roughly 6 to 11 cycles. Via MiXCR, TCRdb re-called the 5' RACE reads, giving one row per CDR3 protein. The table includes more than 1.4 million distinct CDR3 sequences, approximately 40% detected once. The sample taken for sequencing was blood. The receptors here all came from a young woman in good health.

The chain joins TRBV3-1 to TRBJ1-4; 8 bases fit TRBD1. This CDR3 is 16 amino acids long. V dropped 4 bases and J dropped 0; count of bases not matched to a gene: 4. Germline CDR1 LGHDT, CDR2 YNNKEL (reference sequence). This CDR3 reads CASSRSQGATNEKLFF. In nucleotides, the CDR3 is TGTGCCAGCAGCCGCTCACAGGGGGCAACTAATGAAAAACTGTTTTTT.

The chain recombines TRBV2 with TRBJ2-1, with 7 bases aligning to TRBD2. V was clipped by 4 bases and J by 3 bases; unmatched bases: 6. CDR3 length: 15 amino acids. Germline CDR1 SNHLY, CDR2 FYNNEI. The CDR3 DNA follows: TGTGCCAGCAGTGTTCAGCGGGGTGACTACAATGAGCAGTTCTTC. Its protein product is CASSVQRGDYNEQFF. The full variable domain, completed using reference TRBV2 and TRBJ2-1, is EPEVTQTPSHQVTQMGQEVILRCVPISNHLYFYWYRQILGQKVEFLVSFYNNEISEKSEIFDDQFSVERPDGSNFTLKIRSTKLEDSAMYFCASSVQRGDYNEQFFGPGTRLTVL.

This clonotype was picked up many times. The rearrangement uses TRBV12-3 or TRBV12-4 and TRBJ2-1; the D is unclear. Trimming took 1 base from V and 0 from J, leaving 7 bases between them. The CDR3 runs 15 residues. The CDR3, as DNA: TGTGCCAGCAGTTTAGGCGACCACTCCTACAATGAGCAGTTCTTC. Translation gives CASSLGDHSYNEQFF.

The chain joins TRBV11-2 to TRBJ2-4, with 8 bases fitting TRBD2. The CDR3 sequence is 15 residues long. Per germline, CDR1 SGHAT and CDR2 FQNNGV. With V trimmed by 5 bases and J by 4 bases, 7 bases remained unmatched. The CDR3 nucleotides read TGTGCCAGCAGCCTCGCGGGACTAGGAAAAAACATTCAGTACTTC. It codes for CASSLAGLGKNIQYF.

In DNA form, the CDR3 reads TGCAGTGCTGGGGACCCGAGACAGGGGTCCAAAAACATTCAGTACTTC. Amino acid sequence: CSAGDPRQGSKNIQYF. This chain uses TRBV20-1 with TRBJ2-4; 8 bases are shared with TRBD1. The CDR3 length is 16 residues. From germline, CDR1 is DFQATT and CDR2 SNEGSKA (reference sequence). V shed 5 bases, J shed 2 bases, and the junction held 11 bases outside the gene matches.

This clonotype was seen a few times. This chain joins TRBV10-3 and TRBJ1-2, with TRBD1 identical over 7 bases. The CDR3 spans 13 residues. Losses at the gene ends were 4 bases for V and 2 bases for J; bases not matched to a gene: 1. CDR1 is ENHRY and CDR2 is SYGVKD in the germline V gene. CDR3 sequence: CAISVQGNYGYTF. The CDR3 DNA reads as TGTGCCATCAGTGTACAGGGGAACTATGGCTACACCTTC.

J is TRBJ2-1 and V is TRBV9; D gene uncertain. CDR3 length equals 15 residues. Per germline, CDR1 SGDLS and CDR2 YYNGEE. V was clipped by 0 bases and J by 4 bases, with 11 bases between them. The CDR3 coding sequence is TGTGCCAGCAGCGTAGGGGGTATAGAATACAATGAGCAGTTCTTC. This sequence encodes CASSVGGIEYNEQFF.